The rows below give T cell receptor beta chains drawn from one sample of a study of Graves' ophthalmopathy and Graves' hyperthyroidism. In TCRdb, the multiplex PCR reads were re-called with MiXCR into one record per CDR3 protein. This repertoire shows approximately 500,000 distinct CDR3 sequences, about 15% found once; its top ten account for about 9.4%. The sample was blood. The source is a woman aged 25 to 39 with Graves' ophthalmopathy. Both conserved end residues are part of each CDR3. A D gene is named only where the DNA matches it firmly. Size is omitted from some rows. Given values are once, few, many or a class for expanded clones.

abundance: many; j_gene: TRBJ1-5; d_gene: TRBD1; v_gene: TRBV6-5; CDR3nt: TGTGCCAGCAGTTACTCCCCACGTCCGACAGGGAATCAGCCCCAGCATTTT; CDR3aa: CASSYSPRPTGNQPQHF
abundance: many; j_gene: TRBJ1-6; d_gene: NA; v_gene: TRBV9; CDR3nt: TGTGCCAGCAGCCTATATAGGAATTCACCCCTCCACTTT; CDR3aa: CASSLYRNSPLHF
abundance: NA; j_gene: TRBJ1-2; d_gene: NA; v_gene: TRBV3-1; CDR3nt: TGTGCCAGCAGCCAAGGAACAGTCTATGGCTACACCTTC; CDR3aa: CASSQGTVYGYTF
abundance: many; j_gene: TRBJ1-6; d_gene: NA; v_gene: TRBV6-1; CDR3nt: TGTGCCAGCACTCCGGGGGCGGGGAGCTCCTATAATTCACCCCTCCACTTT; CDR3aa: CASTPGAGSSYNSPLHF
abundance: NA; j_gene: TRBJ2-7; d_gene: TRBD1; v_gene: TRBV15; CDR3nt: TGTGCCACCAGCGAGGGACAGGGATTGTACGAGCAGTACTTC; CDR3aa: CATSEGQGLYEQYF
abundance: many; j_gene: TRBJ1-2; d_gene: TRBD1; v_gene: TRBV5-1; CDR3nt: TGCGCCAGCAGCTTGACAGGGGCAGACTATGGCTACACCTTC; CDR3aa: CASSLTGADYGYTF
abundance: many; j_gene: TRBJ2-7; d_gene: NA; v_gene: TRBV6-5; CDR3nt: TGTGCCAGCAGTTACTCGCTGGCTAAGGAGCAGTACTTC; CDR3aa: CASSYSLAKEQYF
abundance: NA; j_gene: TRBJ2-2; d_gene: NA; v_gene: TRBV19; CDR3nt: TGTGCCAGTAGTAAGGGACCGGTGGAGAGAGCCGGGGAGCTGTTTTTT; CDR3aa: CASSKGPVERAGELFF
abundance: many; j_gene: TRBJ1-1; d_gene: TRBD1; v_gene: TRBV19; CDR3nt: TGTGCCACCGGAAGGGGGCTTGAAGCTTTCTTT; CDR3aa: CATGRGLEAFF
abundance: NA; j_gene: TRBJ2-5; d_gene: NA; v_gene: TRBV6-1; CDR3nt: TGTGCCAGCCAAGTAGGGGGGGGAGAGACCCAGTACTTC; CDR3aa: CASQVGGGETQYF
abundance: many; j_gene: TRBJ2-6; d_gene: NA; v_gene: TRBV2; CDR3nt: TGTGCCAGCAGTGGAACAGGGTCCGGGGCCAACGTCCTGACTTTC; CDR3aa: CASSGTGSGANVLTF
abundance: many; j_gene: TRBJ1-2; d_gene: NA; v_gene: TRBV20-1; CDR3nt: TGCAGTGCTACTAGAAACTATGGCTACACCTTC; CDR3aa: CSATRNYGYTF
abundance: many; j_gene: TRBJ1-5; d_gene: TRBD1; v_gene: TRBV6-5; CDR3nt: TGTGCCAGCACTCCTTTGGGGCAGGGGGACAATCAGCCCCAGCATTTT; CDR3aa: CASTPLGQGDNQPQHF
abundance: NA; j_gene: TRBJ1-1; d_gene: NA; v_gene: TRBV11-1; CDR3nt: TGTGCCAGCAGCTTGTGGGGCCCACGTCGGGCGCAGAACACTGAAGCTTTCTTT; CDR3aa: CASSLWGPRRAQNTEAFF
abundance: NA; j_gene: TRBJ1-5; d_gene: NA; v_gene: TRBV5-1; CDR3nt: TGCGCCAGCAGCTTGGCCCAAAATCAGCCCCAGCATTTT; CDR3aa: CASSLAQNQPQHF
abundance: NA; j_gene: TRBJ2-2; d_gene: TRBD2; v_gene: TRBV6-1; CDR3nt: TGTGCCAGCATGGCGGGAGGGCCCTCCGGGGAGCTGTTTTTT; CDR3aa: CASMAGGPSGELFF
abundance: few; j_gene: TRBJ1-5; d_gene: TRBD1; v_gene: TRBV5-6; CDR3nt: TGTGCCAGCAGCGCCGGACAGGCTCCCTACCAGCATTTT; CDR3aa: CASSAGQAPYQHF
abundance: few; j_gene: TRBJ2-7; d_gene: NA; v_gene: TRBV5-1; CDR3nt: TGCGCCAGCAGCTTGGAGGGGGAAGTCTCCTACGAGCAGTACTTC; CDR3aa: CASSLEGEVSYEQYF
abundance: few; j_gene: TRBJ2-7; d_gene: NA; v_gene: TRBV11-2; CDR3nt: TGTGCCAGCAGCTTATCCGCCCTAGATTTCTTCGCCCACGAGCAGTACTTC; CDR3aa: CASSLSALDFFAHEQYF
abundance: many; j_gene: TRBJ1-1; d_gene: NA; v_gene: TRBV2; CDR3nt: TGTGCCAGCAGTGATAGCAGGGGTTGGACTGAAGCTTTCTTT; CDR3aa: CASSDSRGWTEAFF
abundance: many; j_gene: TRBJ1-1; d_gene: TRBD1; v_gene: TRBV6-2/TRBV6-3; CDR3nt: TGTGCCAGCAGTTACTTTACCCCCGGGACAGGGTTGGCGAACACTGAAGCTTTCTTT; CDR3aa: CASSYFTPGTGLANTEAFF
abundance: NA; j_gene: TRBJ1-6; d_gene: TRBD1; v_gene: TRBV11-2; CDR3nt: TGTGCCAGCGCCCCTTTGACAGGGTCGAATTCACCCCTCCACTTT; CDR3aa: CASAPLTGSNSPLHF
abundance: many; j_gene: TRBJ1-2; d_gene: TRBD1; v_gene: TRBV12-3/TRBV12-4; CDR3nt: TGTGCCAGCAGCGGGACAGTTTGGGGCTACACCTTC; CDR3aa: CASSGTVWGYTF
abundance: NA; j_gene: TRBJ1-1; d_gene: NA; v_gene: TRBV2; CDR3nt: TGTGCCTGCAGTGAAGGACCCGGGAACACTGAAGCTTTCTTT; CDR3aa: CACSEGPGNTEAFF
abundance: NA; j_gene: TRBJ1-1; d_gene: TRBD1; v_gene: TRBV7-8; CDR3nt: TGTGCCAGCAGCTTAGGGAGACAGGGACCAATGAACACTGAAGCTTTCTTT; CDR3aa: CASSLGRQGPMNTEAFF
abundance: many; j_gene: TRBJ1-1; d_gene: NA; v_gene: TRBV12-3/TRBV12-4; CDR3nt: TGTGCCAGCAGACAGAAATTGAACACTGAAGCTTTCTTT; CDR3aa: CASRQKLNTEAFF